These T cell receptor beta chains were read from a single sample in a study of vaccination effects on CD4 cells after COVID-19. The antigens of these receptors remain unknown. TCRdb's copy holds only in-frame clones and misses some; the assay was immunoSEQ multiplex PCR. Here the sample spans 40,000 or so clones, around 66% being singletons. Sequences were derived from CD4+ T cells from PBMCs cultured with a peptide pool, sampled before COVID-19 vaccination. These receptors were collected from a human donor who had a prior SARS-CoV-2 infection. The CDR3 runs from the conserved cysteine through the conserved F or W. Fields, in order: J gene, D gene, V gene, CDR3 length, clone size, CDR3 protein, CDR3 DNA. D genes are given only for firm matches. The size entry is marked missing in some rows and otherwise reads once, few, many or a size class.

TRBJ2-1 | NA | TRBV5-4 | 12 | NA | CASSLSGNEQFF | TGTGCCAGCAGCTTGTCCGGCAATGAGCAGTTCTTC
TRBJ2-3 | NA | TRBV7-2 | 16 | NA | CASTHSGTPSTDTQYF | TGTGCCAGCACCCATTCGGGGACACCTAGCACAGATACGCAGTATTTT
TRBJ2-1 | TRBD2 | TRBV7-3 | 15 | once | CASSFKRDSYNEQFF | TGTGCCAGCAGTTTCAAGCGGGATAGCTACAATGAGCAGTTCTTC
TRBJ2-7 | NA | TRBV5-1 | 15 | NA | CASSPGQPQGDGQYF | TGCGCCAGCAGCCCAGGACAGCCGCAGGGTGACGGGCAGTACTTC
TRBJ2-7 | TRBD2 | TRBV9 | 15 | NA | CASSFGPSGSYEQYF | TGTGCCAGCAGCTTCGGGCCTAGCGGGAGTTACGAGCAGTACTTC
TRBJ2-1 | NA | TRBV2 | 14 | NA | CASTLGINFNEQFF | TGTGCCAGCACTCTCGGGATCAATTTTAATGAGCAGTTCTTC
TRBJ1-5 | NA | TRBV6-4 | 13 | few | CASKGQRNQPQHF | TGTGCCAGCAAAGGACAGCGCAATCAGCCCCAGCATTTT
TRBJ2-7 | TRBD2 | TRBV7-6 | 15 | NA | CASSRGLAKTYEQYF | TGTGCCAGCAGCCGTGGACTAGCCAAAACCTACGAGCAGTACTTC
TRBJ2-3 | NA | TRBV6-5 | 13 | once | CASRGPAMDTQYF | TGTGCCAGCAGGGGACCCGCCATGGATACGCAGTATTTT
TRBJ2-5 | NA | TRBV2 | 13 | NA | CASGAYRQETQYF | TGTGCCAGCGGCGCTTACAGGCAAGAGACCCAGTACTTC
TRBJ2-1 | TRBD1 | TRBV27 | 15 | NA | CASCRLGQSYNEQFF | TGTGCCAGCTGCCGTTTGGGACAGAGCTACAATGAGCAGTTCTTC
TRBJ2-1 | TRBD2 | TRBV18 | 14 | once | CASSPMAGDNEQFF | TGTGCCAGCTCACCTATGGCGGGGGACAATGAGCAGTTCTTC
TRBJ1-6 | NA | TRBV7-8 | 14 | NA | CASSLGAGDSPLHF | TGTGCCAGCAGCTTAGGGGCCGGGGATTCACCCCTCCACTTT
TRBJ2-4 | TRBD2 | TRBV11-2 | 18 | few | CASSRRTSGGVAKNIQYF | TGTGCCAGCAGCCGAAGGACTAGCGGGGGGGTAGCCAAAAACATTCAGTACTTC
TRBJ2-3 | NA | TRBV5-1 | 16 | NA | CASSLGTDLGTDTQYF | TGCGCCAGCAGCTTGGGCACCGACCTCGGGACAGATACGCAGTATTTT
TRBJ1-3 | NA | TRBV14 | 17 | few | CASSQDPGGWSGNTIYF | TGTGCCAGCAGCCAAGACCCGGGGGGATGGTCTGGAAACACCATATATTTT
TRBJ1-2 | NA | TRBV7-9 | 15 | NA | CASSLGGRSIEGYTF | TGTGCCAGCAGCTTAGGGGGTCGATCCATAGAGGGCTACACCTTC
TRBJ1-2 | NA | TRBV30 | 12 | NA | CAWSTELYGYTF | TGTGCCTGGAGTACTGAACTTTATGGCTACACCTTC
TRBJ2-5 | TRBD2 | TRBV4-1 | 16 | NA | CASSQINILAFGTQYF | TGCGCCAGCAGCCAGATAAACATACTAGCGTTCGGTACCCAGTACTTC
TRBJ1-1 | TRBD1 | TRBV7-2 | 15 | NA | CASSVQTGGGTEAFF | TGTGCCAGCAGCGTGCAGACAGGGGGGGGAACTGAAGCTTTCTTT
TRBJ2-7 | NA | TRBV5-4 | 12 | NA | CASSKDTYEQYF | TGTGCCAGCAGCAAGGACACCTACGAGCAGTACTTC
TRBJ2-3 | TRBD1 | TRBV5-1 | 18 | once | CASSYGQGARAGTDTQYF | TGCGCCAGCAGCTACGGCCAGGGGGCAAGAGCGGGCACAGATACGCAGTATTTT
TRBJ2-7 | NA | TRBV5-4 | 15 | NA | CASSLFGSGPYEQYF | TGTGCCAGCAGCTTGTTTGGTAGTGGCCCCTACGAGCAGTACTTC
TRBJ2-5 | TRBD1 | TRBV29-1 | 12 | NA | CSSTQGLETQYF | TGCAGCTCTACACAGGGGTTAGAGACCCAGTACTTC
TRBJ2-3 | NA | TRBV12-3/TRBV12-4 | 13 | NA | CASSTLGGDTQYF | TGTGCCAGCAGTACCTTGGGCGGGGATACGCAGTATTTT
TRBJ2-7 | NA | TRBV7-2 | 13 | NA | CASSLDITYEQYF | TGTGCCAGCAGCTTAGACATAACCTACGAGCAGTACTTC
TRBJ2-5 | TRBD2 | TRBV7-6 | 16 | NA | CASSLSSGRVEETQYF | TGTGCCAGCAGCTTGAGTAGCGGGAGGGTAGAGGAGACCCAGTACTTC
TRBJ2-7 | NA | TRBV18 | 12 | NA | CASSPDSYEQYF | TGTGCCAGCTCACCTGACAGCTACGAGCAGTACTTC
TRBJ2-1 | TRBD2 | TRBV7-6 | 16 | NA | CASSLYASGDNNEQFF | TGTGCCAGCAGCTTATACGCTAGCGGGGATAACAATGAGCAGTTCTTC
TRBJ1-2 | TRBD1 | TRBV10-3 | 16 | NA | CAISDAAGGLENGYTF | TGTGCCATCAGTGACGCGGCAGGGGGCCTCGAAAATGGCTACACCTTC
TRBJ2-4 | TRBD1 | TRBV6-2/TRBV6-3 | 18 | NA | CASSQRDRGRLAKNIQYF | TGTGCCAGCAGTCAAAGGGACAGGGGGCGATTAGCCAAAAACATTCAGTACTTC
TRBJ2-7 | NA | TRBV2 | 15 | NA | CASMAPPAGADEQYF | TGTGCCAGCATGGCGCCTCCAGCAGGGGCGGACGAGCAGTACTTC
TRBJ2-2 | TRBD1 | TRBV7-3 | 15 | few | CASSSRTGVAGELFF | TGTGCCAGCAGCTCACGGACAGGGGTTGCCGGGGAGCTGTTTTTT
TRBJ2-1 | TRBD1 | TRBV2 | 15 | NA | CASSEQGASYNEQFF | TGTGCCAGCAGTGAACAGGGGGCTAGCTACAATGAGCAGTTCTTC
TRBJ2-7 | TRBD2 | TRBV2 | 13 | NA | CASKRLAGGEQYF | TGTGCCAGCAAAAGGCTAGCGGGAGGCGAGCAGTACTTC